This TCR beta chain was captured in a study of cytomegalovirus exposure and HLA in healthy donors. The CDR3 extends over 14 amino acids. V shed 1 base and J shed 6 bases, with 10 bases lying between them. Germline loops: CDR1 MNHNS, CDR2 SASEGT. The study ran its PCR with 60 Vbeta and 13 Jbeta primers. TCRdb's table, derived via immunoSEQ multiplex PCR, lists solely in-frame clones and lacks some. Here the sample spans some 120,000 clones, over 60% being singletons. The chain links TRBV6-1 to TRBJ2-1; the D is unclear. The specimen sequenced was PBMCs. The TCR sequence derives from a man in his 60s in good health and CMV-seropositive. This chain's CDR3 is CASSEGWASNEQFF. The DNA of the CDR3 is TGTGCCAGCAGTGAAGGTTGGGCATCCAATGAGCAGTTCTTC.